The clone carrying this T cell receptor (beta chain) was observed at least ten times. These data belong to a study of neurological immune-mediated disorders. From 15-18 subjects, over 160 million TCR-beta sequences were obtained in each sequencing run. TCRdb redid the calling of the 5' RACE reads with MiXCR, one entry per CDR3 protein. This sample has 93,000 or so distinct CDR3 sequences, with more than 10% found just once. The V gene's germline CDR1 is DFQATT and CDR2 SNEGSKA (reference sequence). The V gene end was trimmed by 3 bases and the J gene end by 7 bases; junction bases not matched to a gene: 13. This CDR3 region has 17 residues. Time point specified: longitudinal time-point 3.

Sequencing was done on a sample of PBMCs. The chain uses TRBV20-1 and TRBJ2-7; 15 bases match TRBD2. The receptor was isolated from a female donor with HTLV-1-associated myelopathy (HAM/TSP). The CDR3 protein is CSASGPWTSGGAGEQYF. In nucleotides, the CDR3 is TGCAGTGCTAGTGGCCCTTGGACTAGCGGGGGGGCGGGGGAGCAGTACTTC.